This T cell receptor beta chain was observed in a study of shared clonotypes between healthy human individuals. Study-level findings and limits: Generally, naive subsets came out with larger estimated richness than memory subsets.

To note about this clone: Its antigen is undetermined.

Naive-designated CD8 cells lacked CD45RO, were positively enriched for CCR7, and omitted terminally differentiated effector memory CD45RA+ cells. The donor population consisted of healthy HIV-negative adults with no recent acute infections or vaccinations. V trimming: 8 bases; J trimming: 0 bases; junction bases outside the gene matches: 13. The CDR3 is 17 amino acids. Germline lookup yields CDR1 MDHEN and CDR2 SYDVKM. Assay used: immunoSEQ multiplex PCR; TCRdb lists only in-frame clones, some missing. This table holds about 2.2 million clones, 90% to 95% found once. This sequence originates from a man between 18 and 35 years old in good health. Some clones in this sample may be carry-over from other donors' samples. The V and J genes are TRBV28 and TRBJ2-7, with TRBD1 matching over 10 bases. The specimen sequenced was naive CD8+ T cells from PBMCs. For the CDR3, the DNA is TGTGCCAGCTATACGGGACAGGGGCCTCCCAGCTCCTACGAGCAGTACTTC. This codes for CASYTGQGPPSSYEQYF.